This TCR beta chain stems from a study of blood T cell repertoires in COVID-19. Study-level background: Acute and convalescent COVID-19 samples came from the United States, Italy and Spain. From T cells, B-cell-depleted T cells, or PBMCs came the material, which was cDNA or gDNA.

The length of the CDR3 is 15 residues. Unmatched junction bases numbered 7, after V lost 3 bases and J lost 4 bases. Germline CDR1 and CDR2: SGHTS and YDEGEE. Source study methods: Counts of nucleated cells, estimated from reference gene primer amplification, were obtained. Data came from immunoSEQ multiplex PCR; TCRdb stores just in-frame clones and leaves some out. D and trimming were read from the DNA, whereas the V and J calls and clone size are those reported in that table. This table has about 200,000 clones, 60% to 85% appearing once. The TCR was taken from a woman aged 65 to 85 with acute or convalescent COVID-19. The V gene is TRBV5-8, the J gene TRBJ1-2; 9 bases line up with TRBD1. Sequenced material: peripheral blood. CDR3 region: CASSSRDRASYGYTF. The CDR3 nucleotides are TGTGCCAGCAGCTCACGGGACAGGGCATCCTATGGCTACACCTTC.